A single sample gave rise to the 28 T cell receptor beta chains below, sequenced in a study of siplizumab effects on memory and regulatory T cells. Sequencing used immunoSEQ multiplex PCR; TCRdb keeps in-frame clones, though not all of them. Of roughly 50,000 clones listed, about 93% are singletons. Source material: CD8+ T cells sorted from blood. The origin of the receptors is a human donor in good health.

The rearrangement links TRBV28 to TRBJ2-1, with D perhaps TRBD2 (5 bases). The length of the CDR3 is 14 residues. Germline V CDR1 and CDR2: MDHEN, SYDVKM. V lost 9 bases and J 8 bases, leaving 20 bases between the germline ends. The DNA for the CDR3 is TGTGCCAGTACGGAGCGGAGGCGATACCATGAGCAGTTCTTC. It yields the protein CASTERRRYHEQFF.

V gene TRBV10-2 combines with J gene TRBJ2-2, with 11 bases fitting TRBD2. CDR3 length equals 21 residues. Trimming at V came to 3 bases and at J to 2 bases, leaving 17 bases not matched to a gene. Per the germline V gene, CDR1 is WSHSY and CDR2 is SAAADI. DNA for the CDR3: TGCGCCAGCAGTGACCCCCCTGATAGCGGGAGGGTCCTAGTAAACACCGGGGAGCTGTTTTTT. Residues: CASSDPPDSGRVLVNTGELFF.

The rearrangement joins TRBV19 to TRBJ2-3; D is possibly TRBD1 (6 bases). CDR3 length: 13 residues. The germline V gene has CDR1 LNHDA and CDR2 SQIVND (reference sequence). V was clipped by 1 base and J by 7 bases, with 9 bases between them. This chain's CDR3 is CASSIGRGNTQYF. The CDR3 bases are TGTGCCAGTAGTATAGGCAGGGGTAATACGCAGTATTTT.

The rearrangement links TRBV9 to TRBJ2-1; D call uncertain. The CDR3 runs to 13 residues. Germline V lookup: CDR1 SGDLS, CDR2 YYNGEE. Between the trimmed V and J ends, which lost 3 bases and 7 bases, there was a span of 11 bases. CDR3 DNA: TGTGCCAGCAGCGGATTCAATTGGAATGAGCAGTTCTTC. Protein sequence: CASSGFNWNEQFF. Supplemented by reference TRBV9 and TRBJ2-1, the full variable domain reads DSGVTQTPKHLITATGQRVTLRCSPRSGDLSVYWYQQSLDQGLQFLIQYYNGEERAKGNILERFSAQQFPDLHSELNLSSLELGDSALYFCASSGFNWNEQFFGPGTRLTVL.

This clone was observed a single time. The V and J genes are TRBV6-5 and TRBJ1-2, with D perhaps matching TRBD1 (6 bases). The CDR3 loop spans 16 amino acids. Trimming took 4 bases from V and 3 from J, leaving 18 bases between them. Germline assignment: CDR1 MNHEY and CDR2 SVGAGI. The DNA of the CDR3 is TGTGCCAGCAGTTGGGGGGGCGGCGAACACGACTATGGCTACACCTTC. Encoded protein: CASSWGGGEHDYGYTF.

This rearrangement joins TRBV10-2 to TRBJ2-4; D is possibly TRBD1 (6 bases). V was clipped by 3 bases and J by 2 bases, with 14 bases between them. From germline, CDR1 is WSHSY and CDR2 SAAADI. The CDR3 length is 16 residues. CDR3 residues: CASSDGGRVSKNIQYF. In DNA, the CDR3 is TGCGCCAGCAGTGATGGGGGCAGGGTGTCCAAAAACATTCAGTACTTC.

The chain joins TRBV27 to TRBJ2-2, with D possibly matching TRBD2 (5 bases). Trimming removed 7 bases from V and 10 bases from J, with 13 bases in between. The CDR3 contains 12 residues. Looked up from germline, CDR1 is MNHEY and CDR2 is SMNVEV (reference sequence). The DNA of the CDR3 is TGTGCCAGCACCACAACGGGATTGGAGCTGTTTTTT. As protein: CASTTTGLELFF.

V gene TRBV13 combines with J gene TRBJ2-1; D unclear. Germline V gene lookup returns CDR1 PRHDT and CDR2 FYEKMQ (reference sequence). With 0 bases removed from V and 10 bases from J, the gap between germline ends came to 7 bases. There are 12 residues in the CDR3. The CDR3 DNA follows: TGTGCCAGCAGCTTAGGGAATCAAGAGCAGTTCTTC. Protein: CASSLGNQEQFF.

V and J are TRBV7-9 and TRBJ1-1, with D possibly TRBD1 on 5 matching bases. From germline, CDR1 is SEHNR and CDR2 FQNEAQ (reference sequence). The CDR3 is made up of 15 amino acids. Trimming shortened V by 4 bases and J by 5 bases, and 17 bases separated the two germline ends. The chain's CDR3 is CASSYFVGGETEAFF. The CDR3 bases are TGTGCCAGCAGCTATTTCGTGGGGGGAGAGACTGAAGCTTTCTTT.

This sequence joins TRBV12-2 and TRBJ2-2; TRBD2 reflects the table's D call only, with no check against the DNA. TRBV12-2 corresponds to a pseudogene. CDR3 length: 20 amino acids. The DNA for the CDR3 is TGTGCAAGTCGCCCCGAGTACCCGGGACTAGCGGGAGGGGGGACCGGGGAGCTGTTTTTT. It is translated as CASRPEYPGLAGGGTGELFF.

This sequence joins TRBV30 and TRBJ1-4; D gene unclear. Germline CDR1 is GTSNPN and CDR2 is SVGIG (reference sequence). Between the trimmed V and J ends, which lost 1 base and 3 bases, there was a span of 21 bases. This CDR3 is 18 amino acids long. The CDR3, as DNA: TGTGCCTGGAGTGAGGTACTGACTCGGGATTGGGCTAATGAAAAACTGTTTTTT. Translation gives CAWSEVLTRDWANEKLFF.

The chain has TRBV18 and TRBJ2-7, with 7 bases matching TRBD1. The CDR3 is 16 residues long. The germline gives CDR1 KGHSH, CDR2 LQKENI. After removal of 0 bases from V and 2 bases from J, the junction contained 7 bases not matched to a gene. The CDR3 DNA sequence: TGTGCCAGCTCACCACCCCGACAGGGCAACCCCTACGAGCAGTACTTC. This translates into CASSPPRQGNPYEQYF.

This clone appeared a single time. The chain employs TRBV19 and TRBJ1-3; maybe TRBD1 (6 bases). This CDR3 spans 20 amino acids. In germline, CDR1 is LNHDA, CDR2 SQIVND (reference sequence). Trimming pared 3 bases from V and 0 bases from J, leaving 24 bases between. The CDR3 nucleotides are TGTGCCAGTAGTATCTACGGTATAGAGGGGCAGGGGAGCTCTGGAAACACCATATATTTT. It codes for CASSIYGIEGQGSSGNTIYF.

The CDR3 DNA reads as TGTGCCAGCAGCTTAAAACAGAACTACGAGCAGTACTTC. Its protein product is CASSLKQNYEQYF. The rearrangement links TRBV7-9 to TRBJ2-7; D is ambiguous. CDR1 and CDR2 from the germline V gene are SEHNR and FQNEAQ (reference sequence). The length of the CDR3 is 13 residues. Trimming stripped 2 bases from V and 3 bases from J, with 8 bases between.

The rearrangement links TRBV6-1 to TRBJ1-1; D possibly corresponds to TRBD1 (5 bases). Trimming stripped 1 base from V and 8 bases from J, with 5 bases between. CDR1 and CDR2 (germline): MNHNS, SASEGT. The CDR3 has 11 amino acids. The CDR3 DNA is TGTGCCAGCAGTGAAGACAGGGAAGCTTTCTTT. Protein sequence: CASSEDREAFF.

This chain joins TRBV27 and TRBJ2-7, with D possibly being TRBD1 (6 bases). CDR1 MNHEY and CDR2 SMNVEV come from the germline V gene (reference sequence). With 8 bases removed from V and 1 base from J, the gap between germline ends came to 15 bases. The CDR3 is 14 residues long. CDR3 residues: CASRDTQNSYEQYF. CDR3 nucleotide sequence: TGTGCCAGCCGGGACACTCAAAATTCCTACGAGCAGTACTTC.

The chain carries TRBV5-1 and TRBJ2-1; no clear D. CDR3 length: 15 amino acids. V lost 3 bases to trimming and J lost 4 bases, with 14 bases between them. The germline gives CDR1 SGHRS, CDR2 YFSETQ. The CDR3 DNA follows: TGCGCCAGCAGCTCCCGGGCCCCAATTTACAATGAGCAGTTCTTC. Residues: CASSSRAPIYNEQFF.

This clone was seen more than once but under ten times. CDR3 bases: TGTGCCAGCCGGGCTGCCTCTTACCAAGAGACCCAGTACTTC. The encoded protein is CASRAASYQETQYF. The rearrangement links TRBV11-2 to TRBJ2-5; the D is unclear. There are 14 residues in the CDR3. Trimming took 8 bases from V and 0 from J, leaving 13 bases between them. Germline CDR1 SGHAT, CDR2 FQNNGV.

This chain joins TRBV19 and TRBJ2-7, with 9 bases that match TRBD1. This CDR3 has 13 residues. Trimming at V came to 8 bases and at J to 3 bases, leaving 5 bases not matched to a gene. In germline, CDR1 is LNHDA, CDR2 SQIVND (reference sequence). This CDR3 is CASGLTGGYEQYF. Written as DNA, the CDR3 is TGTGCCAGTGGCCTGACAGGGGGCTACGAGCAGTACTTC.

This clone has just one count. The chain employs TRBV11-2 and TRBJ1-3; no clear D. Trimming shortened V by 0 bases and J by 0 bases, and 6 bases separated the two germline ends. This CDR3 contains 15 residues. Germline V gives CDR1 SGHAT, CDR2 FQNNGV. In DNA form, the CDR3 reads TGTGCCAGCAGCTTAGAGTATGTCTCTGGAAACACCATATATTTT. Its protein product is CASSLEYVSGNTIYF.

This chain joins TRBV7-9 and TRBJ1-1, with 8 bases that match TRBD1. This CDR3 is built from 15 residues. With V trimmed by 5 bases and J by 5 bases, 10 bases remained unmatched. Germline V gene data show CDR1 as SEHNR and CDR2 as FQNEAQ (reference sequence). CDR3 in DNA: TGTGCCAGCAGCCCCTTTGGACAGGGAAGGACTGAAGCTTTCTTT. Translation gives CASSPFGQGRTEAFF. Full variable domain (rest looked up from reference TRBV7-9 and TRBJ1-1): DTGVSQNPRHKITKRGQNVTFRCDPISEHNRLYWYRQTLGQGPEFLTYFQNEAQLEKSRLLSDRFSAERPKGSFSTLEIQRTEQGDSAMYLCASSPFGQGRTEAFFGQGTRLTVV.

The chain employs TRBV28 and TRBJ1-1, with 7 positions matching TRBD1. Germline CDR1 reads MDHEN; CDR2 reads SYDVKM. This CDR3 is 18 amino acids long. The V gene end was trimmed by 7 bases and the J gene end by 1 base; junction bases not matched to a gene: 18. In DNA form, the CDR3 reads TGTGCCAGCATGTTACGGAGACAGGGTCCTTTGGGGAACACTGAAGCTTTCTTT. Translated: CASMLRRQGPLGNTEAFF.

The genes are TRBV14 and TRBJ2-3; 13 nucleotides align to TRBD2. The CDR3 consists of 16 residues. The V segment lost 4 bases and the J segment 3 bases; nucleotides outside the gene matches: 4. Germline lookup yields CDR1 SGHDN and CDR2 FVKESK. CDR3 sequence (DNA): TGTGCCAGCAGCCGGAGGACTAGCGGGAGTACAGATACGCAGTATTTT. Translated, it gives CASSRRTSGSTDTQYF.

This clone is deemed medium-sized. The chain employs TRBV15 and TRBJ2-1; D unresolved. Germline V gives CDR1 LNHNV, CDR2 YYDKDF (reference sequence). V dropped 11 bases and J dropped 4 bases, with 18 bases sitting between them. This CDR3 contains 14 residues. For the CDR3, the DNA is TGTGCCTCCCGCCCCCGGGCCCCGTACAATGAGCAGTTCTTC. Its translation: CASRPRAPYNEQFF.

The chain combines TRBV2 with TRBJ1-3; D gene uncertain. The germline V gene encodes CDR1 SNHLY and CDR2 FYNNEI. V lost 3 bases, J lost 7 bases, and 16 bases lay in between. The length of the CDR3 is 15 residues. In DNA, the CDR3 is TGTGCCAGCAGTGATCCCCCCTACCCCGGGAACACCATATATTTT. Translating it yields CASSDPPYPGNTIYF.

J is TRBJ2-2 and V is TRBV27; D is undetermined. This CDR3 is 14 amino acids long. CDR1 is MNHEY, CDR2 SMNVEV, per germline (reference sequence). V was shortened by 0 bases and J by 6 bases, with 8 bases between the two germline ends. The DNA of the CDR3 is TGTGCCAGCAGTTTATCGAATAGACCCGGGGAGCTGTTTTTT. Translation gives CASSLSNRPGELFF.

This chain connects TRBV11-2 to TRBJ2-2; the D gene is possibly TRBD1 (5 bases). CDR3 length: 14 residues. Between the trimmed V and J ends, which lost 1 base and 8 bases, there was a span of 11 bases. CDR1 is SGHAT and CDR2 is FQNNGV in the germline V gene. The CDR3 DNA sequence: TGTGCCAGCAGCTTAGTAGGGGAATCGGGGGAGCTGTTTTTT. It specifies CASSLVGESGELFF.

This clone is a singleton in its sample. This chain connects TRBV19 to TRBJ2-5; 7 bases fit TRBD2. Trimming at V came to 3 bases and at J to 10 bases, leaving 11 bases not matched to a gene. Germline V gene lookup returns CDR1 LNHDA and CDR2 SQIVND (reference sequence). This CDR3 spans 14 amino acids. The CDR3 region has the DNA TGTGCCAGTAGTATTGGGAGCGGGGTGGAGGACCAGTACTTC. This sequence encodes CASSIGSGVEDQYF.